This TCR beta chain derives from a study of CD8 T cells in Susac syndrome (dated by TCRdb to the late 2010s). In terms of the full investigation: Repertoire sequencing was used to test whether CD8+ T cell activation and differentiation in Susac syndrome was antigen driven. The study compared CD8+ T cell repertoire clonality among about a dozen healthy donors, around 14 Susac syndrome patients and roughly 16 multiple sclerosis patients.

RNA was extracted using the RNeasy kit, and about 0.45 to 1 microgram was reverse transcribed with random hexamers. The immunoSEQ multiplex PCR assay, which covers 54 Vbeta and 13 Jbeta segments, was used to amplify TCR beta CDR3 regions. PCR amplification bias was corrected using a synthetic template baseline for primer optimization and computational correction. The original pipeline was this. Reads were annotated to V, D and J genes according to IMGT and were analyzed with immunoSEQ Analyzer, with only productive sequences retained. To calculate clonality, Shannon entropy was normalized by log2 of the number of productive unique sequences and then subtracted from one. For each patient and control, public and private clones were evaluated within the 100 most prevalent clones. A clone was defined as Susac-specific if it was absent from the healthy and MS cohorts, from over a thousand published viral clones and from other ImmuneACCESS disease sequences. Clones were called with MiXCR by TCRdb after fastp trimmed the public reads at Q25, and only in-frame beta chains were retained. Each entry merges the rows of one CDR3 protein and shows their most common DNA and genes. TCRdb, not the original authors, processed these V and J calls. This sample holds fewer than 150,000 distinct CDR3 sequences; around 91% were observed only once. Of the sample, around 0.24% falls within the top ten clones.

Peripheral blood CD8+ and CD4+ T cells from healthy donors, Susac syndrome patients and multiple sclerosis patients were profiled by high-throughput TCR beta sequencing. Treatment-naive patients with stable or active relapsing-remitting disease fulfilling revised McDonald criteria were used as multiple sclerosis controls. Bulk CD8+ and CD4+ T cells were purified magnetically by negative isolation, whereas CD8+ TEMRA cells were enriched by FACS. Blood was drawn into EDTA tubes, processed within 24 hours, and PBMCs were isolated by density gradient centrifugation. PBMCs intended for TCR sequencing were cryopreserved in liquid nitrogen and were subsequently thawed in a 37 degrees C water bath. A purity of at least 90% was achieved for sorted or isolated CD4+, CD8+ and CD8+ TEMRA cells. The germline V gene provides CDR1 MGHRA and CDR2 YSYEKL. The CDR3 spans 12 residues, from the cysteine through the phenylalanine. The kept DNA is CDR3 alone, 36 bases in frame from the first base. Trimming at the junction amounts to 1 base on V and 8 bases on J, and the germline ends lie 8 bases apart.

Broad study findings and their caveats: The number of individuals in the TCR sequencing and HLA analysis was recognized as being relatively small.

This clonotype was seen once. The antigen it recognizes is unknown. Base quality data are lacking; no much larger clone is found one base away. Evidence from one read is weak. The receptor chain draws on TRBV4-1 and TRBJ1-1; the best D guess is TRBD1, with 5 bases matching. The sequenced material came from CD8+ T cells from PBMCs. The TCR was taken from a human donor with multiple sclerosis. CDR3 reads: CASSQVGGEAFF. In nucleotide form, the sequence is TGCGCCAGCAGCCAAGTTGGGGGGGAAGCTTTCTTT.